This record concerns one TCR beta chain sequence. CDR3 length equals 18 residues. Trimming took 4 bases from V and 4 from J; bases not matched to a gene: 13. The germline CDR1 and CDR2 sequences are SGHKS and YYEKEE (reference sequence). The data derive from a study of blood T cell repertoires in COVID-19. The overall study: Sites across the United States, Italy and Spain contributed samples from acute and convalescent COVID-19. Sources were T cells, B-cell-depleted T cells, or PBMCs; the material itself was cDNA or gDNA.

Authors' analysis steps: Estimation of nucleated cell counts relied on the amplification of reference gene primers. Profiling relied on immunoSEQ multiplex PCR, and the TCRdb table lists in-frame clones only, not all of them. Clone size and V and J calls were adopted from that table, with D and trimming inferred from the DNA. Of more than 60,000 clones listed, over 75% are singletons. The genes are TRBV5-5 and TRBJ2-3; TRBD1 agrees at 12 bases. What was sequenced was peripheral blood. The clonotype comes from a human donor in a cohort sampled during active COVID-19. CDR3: CASSHDPGTGGGSDTQYF. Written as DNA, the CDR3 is TGTGCCAGCAGCCACGACCCCGGGACAGGGGGCGGGTCAGATACGCAGTATTTT.